This TCR beta chain was recovered during a study of T cells expressing NK-cell markers (dated by TCRdb to the early 2020s). For the wider study: TCR beta-chain repertoires were profiled in sorted CD3+CD56+NKG2C+, CD3+CD56+NKG2C- and CD3+CD56-NKG2C+ T-cell subsets from several donors. Among the eight sequenced donors, seven were HCMV-seropositive and one was HCMV-seronegative. The eight sequenced donors were randomly selected healthy volunteers, three men and five women. Sequencing of the libraries produced 2 x 150 bp reads on Illumina HiSeq 2000/2500, MiSeq or NextSeq. Overall study results and their limits: Those dominant clonotypes were again the most abundant among CD3+CD56-NKG2C+ cells in a handful of donors, at about 25-65%. It remained unclear whether the expanded NKG2C-expressing T cell clones were specific for HCMV antigens. In six donors, the dominant CD3+CD56+NKG2C+ clonotypes were found to rank among the top 10 CD8+ clonotypes and to make up about 1.0-7.5% of CD8+ T cells.

Of note for this clonotype: The specificity of this receptor is unknown.

From the germline V gene (reference sequence), CDR1 is LNHNV and CDR2 is YYDKDF. Reading from cysteine to phenylalanine, the CDR3 counts 16 amino acids. The DNA is unrecorded. To determine HCMV serostatus, a commercial ELISA kit was used to detect HCMV-specific IgG in serum. Peripheral blood mononuclear cells were isolated from blood by Ficoll density gradient centrifugation. Sequenced using an Illumina HiSeq 2000. The TCR beta cDNA libraries were made using 5'RACE template switching, a step that added both a universal primer site and unique molecular identifiers. Priming for cDNA synthesis came from the TCR beta constant segment, and two successive PCR amplification steps followed. Per the authors' processing: MIGEC was used to demultiplex reads and group the reads by UMI, and MiTCR was used to assemble and quantify clonotypes. To remove erroneous sequences, TCR cDNA sequences were retained only when supported by two or more reads. The tcR package was used for downstream repertoire analysis, with clonotypes matched between fractions based on CDR3 nucleotide sequence plus V segment. VDJmatch was used to annotate antigen specificity against VDJdb, with one amino acid substitution in CDR3 allowed. TCRdb reprocessed the sequencing reads and holds a single record per CDR3 protein sequence, with no DNA. TCRdb's processing, not the study's, gives the V and J calls here. The sample's table covers 350,000 to 500,000 distinct CDR3 sequences. The top ten constitute 7.3% of the sample.

Specimen: blood T cells: a sorted CD56 or NKG2C T cell subset, CD4+ or CD8+ T cells, or bulk PBMC T cells (not recorded which). The rearranged chain carries TRBV15 and TRBJ1-1; TCRdb selects TRBD1, and the lack of DNA leaves this call unchecked. This clonotype was sampled from a woman between 18 and 70 years old in good health. The CDR3: CATSRDPGGRNTEAFF.